The 6 T cell receptor beta chains reported below all come from one sample, sequenced in a study of T cell changes during pregnancy in multiple sclerosis. Method: immunoSEQ multiplex PCR; TCRdb's copy keeps in-frame clones and lacks some. The table records more than 35,000 clones, 93% of them present only once. Sequences were derived from CD8+ T cells from peripheral blood mononuclear cells, sampled in the third trimester of pregnancy. All receptors come from a female donor with multiple sclerosis, enrolled in a pregnancy study.

The chain couples TRBV9 to TRBJ2-5; no definite D call. Germline assignment: CDR1 SGDLS and CDR2 YYNGEE. CDR3 length equals 15 residues. The V end was cut by 4 bases, the J end by 1 base, with 14 bases between. The CDR3 reads CASSSTSGSQETQYF. CDR3 DNA: TGTGCCAGCAGCTCAACCTCAGGAAGCCAAGAGACCCAGTACTTC. Combining the CDR3 with reference TRBV9 and TRBJ2-5 gives the whole variable domain DSGVTQTPKHLITATGQRVTLRCSPRSGDLSVYWYQQSLDQGLQFLIQYYNGEERAKGNILERFSAQQFPDLHSELNLSSLELGDSALYFCASSSTSGSQETQYFGPGTRLLVL.

The rearrangement joins TRBV14 to TRBJ2-7; a weak D match, TRBD1 (6 bases). The germline V gene has CDR1 SGHDN and CDR2 FVKESK. The CDR3 runs 14 residues. The germline V and J ends were trimmed by 4 bases and 3 bases, with 13 bases remaining between them. For the CDR3, the DNA is TGTGCCAGCAGCCCCACGGGCAGGGGCTACGAGCAGTACTTC. Translating gives CASSPTGRGYEQYF. Supplemented by reference TRBV14 and TRBJ2-7, the full variable domain reads EAGVTQFPSHSVIEKGQTVTLRCDPISGHDNLYWYRRVMGKEIKFLLHFVKESKQDESGMPNNRFLAERTGGTYSTLKVQPAELEDSGVYFCASSPTGRGYEQYFGPGTRLTVT.

The V gene is TRBV6-1, the J gene TRBJ2-7, with D perhaps TRBD2 (5 bases). V lost 7 bases, J lost 7 bases, and 14 bases lay in between. The CDR3 has 12 amino acids. CDR1 is MNHNS and CDR2 is SASEGT in the germline V gene. CDR3 region: CASTPFGGEQYF. The CDR3 DNA follows: TGTGCCAGCACCCCTTTCGGCGGGGAGCAGTACTTC.

The chain employs TRBV19 and TRBJ1-6; D is unresolved. The CDR3 extends over 15 amino acids. Trimming pared 6 bases from V and 6 bases from J, leaving 15 bases between. Germline V lookup: CDR1 LNHDA, CDR2 SQIVND (reference sequence). CDR3 bases: TGTGCCAGTAGAACCACTTCCGGGGTTAATTCACCCCTCCACTTT. This translates into CASRTTSGVNSPLHF.

The genes are TRBV19 and TRBJ1-1; 8 bases are a match to TRBD1. The V and J ends lost 7 bases and 1 base, in that order; junction bases with no gene match: 17. The CDR3 has 18 amino acids. Germline V gene lookup returns CDR1 LNHDA and CDR2 SQIVND (reference sequence). CDR3 nucleotide sequence: TGTGCCAGTACCGTGGACAGGGCCGAACCCGCGCAGAACACTGAAGCTTTCTTT. Protein: CASTVDRAEPAQNTEAFF. Complete variable domain (other parts from reference TRBV19 and TRBJ1-1): DGGITQSPKYLFRKEGQNVTLSCEQNLNHDAMYWYRQDPGQGLRLIYYSQIVNDFQKGDIAEGYSVSREKKESFPLTVTSAQKNPTAFYLCASTVDRAEPAQNTEAFFGQGTRLTVV.

The CDR3 protein is CALGEDGANVLTF. CDR3 nucleotide sequence: TGCGCCTTGGGAGAGGATGGGGCCAACGTCCTGACTTTC. The chain is built from TRBV10-2 and TRBJ2-6; D might be TRBD2 (5 bases). Trimming shortened V by 11 bases and J by 3 bases, and 11 bases separated the two germline ends. Germline V gene sequence: CDR1 WSHSY, CDR2 SAAADI. There are 13 residues in the CDR3.